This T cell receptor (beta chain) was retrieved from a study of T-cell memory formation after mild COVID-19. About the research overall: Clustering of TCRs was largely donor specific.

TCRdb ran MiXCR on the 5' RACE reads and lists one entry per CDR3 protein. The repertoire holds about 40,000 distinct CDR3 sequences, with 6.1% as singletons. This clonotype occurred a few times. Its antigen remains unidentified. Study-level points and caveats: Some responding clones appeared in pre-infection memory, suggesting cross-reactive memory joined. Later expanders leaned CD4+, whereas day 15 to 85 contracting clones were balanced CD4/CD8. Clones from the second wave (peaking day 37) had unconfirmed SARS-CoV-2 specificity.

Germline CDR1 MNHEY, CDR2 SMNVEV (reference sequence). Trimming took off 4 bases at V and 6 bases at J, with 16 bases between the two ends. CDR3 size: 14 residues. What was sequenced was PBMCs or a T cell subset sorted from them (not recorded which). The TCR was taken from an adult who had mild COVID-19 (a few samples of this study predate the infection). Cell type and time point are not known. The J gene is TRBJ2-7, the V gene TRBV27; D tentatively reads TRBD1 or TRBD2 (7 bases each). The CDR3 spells CASSSAGQLTEQYF. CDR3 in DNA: TGTGCCAGCAGTTCAGCGGGACAGCTTACCGAGCAGTACTTC.